These 24 T cell receptor beta chains share one sample of origin, sequenced in a study of long-term antiretroviral therapy in people with HIV. Survey-level resolution applied to immunoSEQ assay v3.0. Clones were sequenced by immunoSEQ multiplex PCR, and TCRdb holds only the in-frame ones, with some missing. The sample yields 18,000 or so clones, 78% seen once. The source material was unsorted PBMCs, sampled at the start of antiretroviral therapy, before treatment. Receptor source: a woman between 40 and 50 years old with HIV.

The table lists this clone with a few counts. The genes are TRBV10-3 and TRBJ2-7, with no clear D. The CDR3 loop spans 11 amino acids. V lost 5 bases, J lost 3 bases, and 5 bases lay in between. Germline-derived CDR1 and CDR2 are ENHRY and SYGVKD. DNA for the CDR3: TGTGCCATCAGTCGCAGCTACGAGCAGTACTTC. Its protein product is CAISRSYEQYF.

The rearrangement joins TRBV18 to TRBJ2-3; no firm D call. This CDR3 region has 12 residues. The V gene lost 2 bases and the J gene lost 3 bases, with 3 bases spanning the gap. Germline V CDR1 and CDR2: KGHSH, LQKENI. The CDR3 DNA is TGTGCCAGCTCACCAGCGACAGATACGCAGTATTTT. This encodes CASSPATDTQYF.

The chain employs TRBV6-5 and TRBJ1-4; D is possibly TRBD1 (5 bases). The CDR3 is 13 residues long. The V and J ends lost 2 bases and 6 bases respectively, with 7 bases between them. Looked up from germline, CDR1 is MNHEY and CDR2 is SVGAGI. CDR3 residues: CASSYRDDEKLFF. As DNA, the CDR3 is TGTGCCAGCAGTTACAGGGACGATGAAAAACTGTTTTTT.

The chain recombines TRBV4-1 with TRBJ2-1; 9 bases align to TRBD2. The V and J ends lost 0 bases and 6 bases, in that order; junction bases with no gene match: 3. This CDR3 spans 15 amino acids. Germline V gene data show CDR1 as MGHRA and CDR2 as YSYEKL. The CDR3 reads CASSQEGRGGNEQFF. CDR3 nucleotides: TGCGCCAGCAGCCAAGAAGGGCGGGGGGGCAATGAGCAGTTCTTC.

The chain has TRBV27 and TRBJ1-1; D is unclear. The V end lost 5 bases, the J end lost 4 bases, and 11 bases lay between the germline ends. The CDR3 runs 13 residues. The germline gives CDR1 MNHEY, CDR2 SMNVEV (reference sequence). The CDR3 DNA is TGTGCCAGCAGTCCAAAATCTGTCACTGAAGCTTTCTTT. It translates to CASSPKSVTEAFF.

Relative to its sample, this clone is medium-sized. J is TRBJ2-7 and V is TRBV29-1; a weak D match, TRBD1 (5 bases). Germline V gene data show CDR1 as SQVTM and CDR2 as ANQGSEA. With 5 bases removed from V and 5 bases from J, the gap between germline ends came to 19 bases. This CDR3 spans 14 amino acids. The CDR3 sequence is CSVHGALGRDEQYF. The CDR3 bases are TGCAGCGTTCATGGGGCCTTGGGAAGGGACGAGCAGTACTTC.

The J gene is TRBJ2-1, the V gene TRBV5-4, with 9 bases that match TRBD1. The CDR3 runs to 15 residues. The germline V gene encodes CDR1 SGHNT and CDR2 YYREEE (reference sequence). V trimming: 4 bases; J trimming: 3 bases; junction bases outside the gene matches: 5. The CDR3 sequence: CASSPGQGNYNEQFF. The CDR3 DNA reads TGTGCCAGCAGCCCTGGACAGGGGAACTACAATGAGCAGTTCTTC.

V gene TRBV13 combines with J gene TRBJ2-7; tentative D call: TRBD2 (5 bases). V was shortened by 3 bases and J by 0 bases, with 15 bases between the two germline ends. This CDR3 is built from 16 residues. Germline V CDR1 and CDR2: PRHDT, FYEKMQ (reference sequence). The CDR3 DNA follows: TGTGCCAGCAGCTTCTCGACCCGGGGAGACTCCTACGAGCAGTACTTC. Translating it yields CASSFSTRGDSYEQYF.

The V call is TRBV6-5, the J call TRBJ2-7, with TRBD1 matching over 10 bases. V trimming: 6 bases; J trimming: 3 bases; junction bases outside the gene matches: 8. This CDR3 is built from 15 residues. The V gene's germline CDR1 is MNHEY and CDR2 SVGAGI. CDR3 sequence reads: CASSYPGQGNYEQYF. Here the CDR3 DNA reads TGTGCCAGCAGCTACCCGGGACAGGGGAACTACGAGCAGTACTTC.

The V and J genes are TRBV5-1 and TRBJ2-7; TRBD1 matches 10 bases. Germline V gene lookup returns CDR1 SGHRS and CDR2 YFSETQ. The CDR3 is made up of 16 amino acids. The trim removed 4 bases at V and 1 base at J, leaving 8 bases unmatched. CDR3 bases: TGCGCCAGCAGCCGAGCACCGGGACAGGGGTCCTACGAGCAGTACTTC. It is translated as CASSRAPGQGSYEQYF.

The rearrangement uses TRBV7-3 and TRBJ2-1, with 12 bases fitting TRBD1. CDR3 length equals 17 residues. V lost 2 bases to trimming and J lost 5 bases; unmatched junction nucleotides: 7. Germline CDR1 reads SGHTA; CDR2 reads FQGTGA. CDR3 DNA sequence: TGTGCCAGCAGCTTAGACTTCGGGACAGGGGGCAACAATGAGCAGTTCTTC. Encoded protein: CASSLDFGTGGNNEQFF.

This clone has a single count. The rearrangement uses TRBV30 and TRBJ2-7, with a weak D call TRBD1 (5 bases). The CDR3 covers 14 residues. CDR1 and CDR2 (germline): GTSNPN, SVGIG (reference sequence). V lost 0 bases and J lost 3, with 12 bases in between. The CDR3 is CAWSVRGADYEQYF. CDR3 nucleotides: TGTGCCTGGAGTGTACGTGGGGCCGACTACGAGCAGTACTTC.

The chain links TRBV14 to TRBJ2-5; 11 nucleotides agree with TRBD2. The V and J ends lost 0 bases and 4 bases, in that order; junction bases with no gene match: 10. In germline, CDR1 is SGHDN, CDR2 FVKESK. CDR3 size: 18 residues. The CDR3 sequence: CASSQERLAGGPGETQYF. CDR3 DNA sequence: TGTGCCAGCAGCCAAGAACGGCTAGCGGGGGGCCCGGGAGAGACCCAGTACTTC.

The V and J genes are TRBV18 and TRBJ2-3; TRBD2 agrees at 13 bases. This CDR3 comprises 15 residues. Looked up from germline, CDR1 is KGHSH and CDR2 is LQKENI. Trimming at V came to 5 bases and at J to 5 bases, leaving 4 bases not matched to a gene. The CDR3: CASSYWTSGGDTQYF. CDR3 DNA sequence: TGTGCCAGCTCATACTGGACTAGCGGGGGAGATACGCAGTATTTT.

This chain uses TRBV27 with TRBJ2-2, with 9 positions matching TRBD1. This CDR3 contains 14 residues. Germline V lookup: CDR1 MNHEY, CDR2 SMNVEV (reference sequence). J lost 8 bases, V lost 5 bases, and 6 bases had no gene match. The CDR3 region has the DNA TGTGCCAGCAGTGCTGGACAGGGGATTGGGGAGCTGTTTTTT. Protein: CASSAGQGIGELFF.

The CDR3 DNA sequence: TGTGCCAGCAGTCGATCTAGCGGGGGGGCACTTGAGCAGTTCTTC. Translating gives CASSRSSGGALEQFF. The rearrangement links TRBV6-6 to TRBJ2-1; 12 nucleotides align to TRBD2. Looked up from germline, CDR1 is MNHNY and CDR2 is SVGAGI (reference sequence). The CDR3 consists of 15 residues. J gave up 9 bases and V 5 bases, and 8 bases lay outside the gene matches.

A few counts support this clone. The chain couples TRBV7-2 to TRBJ1-1; D is possibly TRBD1 (6 bases). V gave up 4 bases and J gave up 5 bases, with 17 bases separating them. Germline CDR1 and CDR2: SGHTA and FQGNSA. The CDR3 is 15 amino acids. CDR3 loop: CASSSSGGRRTEAFF. CDR3 sequence (DNA): TGTGCCAGCAGCTCCTCCGGGGGGCGCCGGACTGAAGCTTTCTTT.

The J gene is TRBJ1-3, the V gene TRBV7-2; D uncertain. V lost 3 bases to trimming and J lost 8 bases, with 17 bases between them. This CDR3 spans 15 amino acids. Per germline, CDR1 SGHTA and CDR2 FQGNSA. CDR3 sequence: CASSFSAGRLDTIYF. The CDR3 nucleotides read TGTGCCAGCAGCTTTTCAGCAGGAAGATTGGACACCATATATTTT. Drawing the rest from reference TRBV7-2 and TRBJ1-3, the complete variable domain is GAGVSQSPSNKVTEKGKDVELRCDPISGHTALYWYRQSLGQGLEFLIYFQGNSAPDKSGLPSDRFSAERTGGSVSTLTIQRTQQEDSAVYLCASSFSAGRLDTIYFGEGSWLTVV.

The V call is TRBV4-2, the J call TRBJ2-7; D might be TRBD2 (7 bases). With 4 bases removed from V and 2 bases from J, the gap between germline ends came to 15 bases. The V gene's germline CDR1 is LGHNA and CDR2 YNFKEQ. CDR3 size: 15 residues. CDR3 protein: CASSRGGEGAYEQYF. CDR3 DNA sequence: TGTGCCAGCAGCCGAGGGGGGGAGGGGGCCTACGAGCAGTACTTC.

The chain carries TRBV10-3 and TRBJ2-3, with D perhaps matching TRBD1 (5 bases). CDR1 ENHRY and CDR2 SYGVKD come from the germline V gene. V was clipped by 8 bases and J by 2 bases, with 11 bases between them. CDR3 length: 13 amino acids. CDR3 sequence reads: CAIWGEDTDTQYF. The CDR3 DNA is TGTGCCATCTGGGGCGAGGACACAGATACGCAGTATTTT.

This clone turned up a few times. This chain connects TRBV7-9 to TRBJ1-1; D remains unclear. V lost 5 bases, J lost 5 bases, and 15 bases lay in between. This CDR3 spans 14 amino acids. From germline, CDR1 is SEHNR and CDR2 FQNEAQ (reference sequence). CDR3 sequence reads: CASSRTSRETEAFF. The CDR3 DNA sequence: TGTGCCAGCAGCCGCACCTCTAGGGAAACTGAAGCTTTCTTT.

The V call is TRBV6-5, the J call TRBJ2-7; 9 bases are shared with TRBD2. Germline trimming cut 0 bases from V and 2 bases from J; bases unmatched to any gene: 2. CDR3 size: 15 residues. Germline CDR1 is MNHEY and CDR2 is SVGAGI. CDR3 sequence reads: CASSYSKRGAYEQYF. In DNA, the CDR3 is TGTGCCAGCAGTTACTCGAAGCGGGGGGCCTACGAGCAGTACTTC.

This chain links TRBV4-3 with TRBJ2-5; TRBD2 might be the D (7 bases). CDR1 and CDR2 (germline): LGHNA, YSLEER. Trimming took off 0 bases at V and 9 bases at J, with 23 bases between the two ends. The CDR3 has 17 amino acids. The DNA for the CDR3 is TGCGCCAGCAGCCAAGAGGAATTTCGGGGGGCACCATTGGCCCAGTACTTC. Protein product: CASSQEEFRGAPLAQYF.

This clone was seen more than once but under ten times. The chain employs TRBV2 and TRBJ1-6; D perhaps matches TRBD1 (6 bases). V was clipped by 8 bases and J by 7 bases, with 18 bases between them. This CDR3 has 15 residues. Germline CDR1 SNHLY, CDR2 FYNNEI. CDR3 sequence reads: CASVKQGVVNSPLHF. The CDR3 DNA is TGTGCCAGCGTAAAACAGGGAGTCGTAAATTCACCCCTCCACTTT.